The clone carrying this T cell receptor beta chain was seen a few times. Its antigen is unknown. These data belong to a study of identical twins. General study results and limits: While abundant cord blood beta clonotypes carried fewer insertions, memory repertoires showed no such pattern. Findings came from cross-sectional statistics, without long-term follow-up of donors.

Unique molecular identifiers were present on the cDNA, which also gained a universal primer site by template switching. MiXCR, applied by TCRdb to the 5' RACE reads, yields one record per CDR3 protein. The repertoire has 200,000 to 300,000 distinct CDR3 sequences, about an eighth of them found once; the top ten carry 3.5% to 5%. The ends lost 6 bases at V and 1 base at J; junction bases unmatched: 6. The CDR3 is 15 residues long. The sample was also linked to a second study, of yellow fever vaccine responses in identical twins.

The chain is built from TRBV12-3 or TRBV12-4 and TRBJ2-4; TRBD1 matches 7 bases. The sequence came from a woman under 30 in good health. Sequencing was done on a sample of memory (CD45RO+) T cells sorted from blood. The DNA of the CDR3 is TGTGCCAGCAGCCCGACAGGGTGGGCCAAAAACATTCAGTACTTC. Translating it yields CASSPTGWAKNIQYF.